This T cell receptor (beta chain) is from a study of OX40 agonist ivuxolimab in advanced cancers. Clones were sequenced by immunoSEQ multiplex PCR, and TCRdb holds only the in-frame ones, with some missing. The sample records about 58,000 clones, 83% being singletons. The material sequenced was CD4+ or CD8+ T cells sorted from blood, taken in a trial of the OX40 agonist ivuxolimab. The sequence was obtained from an adult with an advanced solid tumor such as melanoma, head and neck, liver or kidney cancer.

CDR3 sequence: CASSPPGVTNEKLFF. CDR3 coding DNA: TGTGCCAGCTCACCACCGGGGGTAACTAATGAAAAACTGTTTTTT. The chain joins TRBV18 to TRBJ1-4; perhaps TRBD1 as D (5 bases). Germline lookup yields CDR1 KGHSH and CDR2 LQKENI. The CDR3 is 15 residues long. V was clipped by 0 bases and J by 1 base, with 6 bases between them.